These T cell receptor beta chains were read from a single sample in a study of cytomegalovirus exposure and HLA in healthy donors. Produced via immunoSEQ multiplex PCR; TCRdb's table is partial and in-frame only. The table records some 71,000 clones, 65% to 75% of them present only once. The specimen was PBMCs. The receptors shown here come from a man between 40 and 49 years old in good health and CMV-seropositive. Each CDR3 is given with its conserved first and last residue. The D gene is left open where the match is weak. A row's size may be missing; if present it is once, few, many or a size class.

>NA|TRBV6-5|NA|TRBJ2-2
TGTGCCAGCCGATCTTACAATACGAACACCGGGGAGCTGTTTTTT
CASRSYNTNTGELFF
>NA|TRBV7-6|TRBD2|TRBJ2-1
TGTGCCAGCTCGGGACTAGCGGGAGGTACCTCCAATGAGCAGTTCTTC
CASSGLAGGTSNEQFF
>few|TRBV4-2|NA|TRBJ1-2
TGTGCCAGCAGTACAGGTGATTTAGTCTATGGCTACACCTTC
CASSTGDLVYGYTF
>NA|TRBV18|NA|TRBJ1-2
TGTGCCAGCTCACCGGACACTAACTATGGCTACACCTTC
CASSPDTNYGYTF
>few|TRBV30|TRBD1|TRBJ2-2
TGTGCCTGGAGGAAGACAGGGGTGGACGGGGAGCTGTTTTTT
CAWRKTGVDGELFF
>NA|TRBV5-4|NA|TRBJ1-1
TGTGCCAGCAGCTTATCGACAGCCACTGAAGCTTTCTTT
CASSLSTATEAFF
>NA|TRBV6-1|NA|TRBJ1-5
TGTGCCAGCACGGCCAGGCTTTATCAGCCCCAGCATTTT
CASTARLYQPQHF
>NA|TRBV27|NA|TRBJ2-7
TGTGCCAGCAGTTGGGGCGGCGTCGGGTCCTACGAGCAGTACTTC
CASSWGGVGSYEQYF
>NA|TRBV6-5|TRBD2|TRBJ2-1
TGTGCCAGCAGTTACGGACTAGCGGGAGGTGAGCAGTTCTTC
CASSYGLAGGEQFF
>once|TRBV27|NA|TRBJ2-1
TGTGCCAGCAGTTGGTCGGGCAATGAGCAGTTCTTC
CASSWSGNEQFF
>NA|TRBV6-1|NA|TRBJ2-7
TGTGCCAGCCAGTCCCGGGTGAGCTCCTACGAGCAGTACTTC
CASQSRVSSYEQYF